What follows are 17 T cell receptor beta chains derived from one specimen sequenced in a study of blood T cell repertoires in COVID-19 (TCRdb year 2020). The receptor library was made with the immunoSEQ multiplex PCR assay. TCRdb stores this immuneACCESS table with in-frame sequences only. Part of the clones is absent; in the studies checked, under half of the shortfall reflects unresolved V genes, and no reason is known for the rest. Here the sample has around 220,000 clones; around 87% occur a single time. The ten most abundant clones make up around 15% of the sample. The sequenced sample was PBMCs or T cells enriched from blood (not recorded which). These receptors originate from a young man who had been exposed to COVID-19.

The gene calls are TRBV15 and TRBJ1-5; the D is unclear. The germline V gene has CDR1 LNHNV and CDR2 YYDKDF (reference sequence). With 2 bases removed from V and 5 bases from J, the gap between germline ends came to 13 bases. This CDR3 spans 15 amino acids. The CDR3 spells CATSRLKARDQPQHF. CDR3 in DNA: TGTGCCACCAGCAGATTAAAGGCGAGGGATCAGCCCCAGCATTTT.

The V call is TRBV15, the J call TRBJ2-5; D is perhaps TRBD2 (6 bases). Trimming removed 1 base at V and 2 bases at J, with 8 bases between. There are 14 residues in the CDR3. Germline V gives CDR1 LNHNV, CDR2 YYDKDF (reference sequence). CDR3 in amino acids: CATSRVSGQETQYF. The CDR3 DNA sequence: TGTGCCACCAGCAGAGTTAGCGGACAAGAGACCCAGTACTTC.

The gene calls are TRBV6-1 and TRBJ2-1; 7 bases are a match to TRBD1. Trimming took 4 bases from V and 3 from J; bases not matched to a gene: 9. This CDR3 contains 16 residues. Per the germline V gene, CDR1 is MNHNS and CDR2 is SASEGT. The chain's CDR3 is CASSAGDRLLYNEQFF. For the CDR3, the DNA is TGTGCCAGCAGTGCTGGGGACAGACTTCTCTACAATGAGCAGTTCTTC.

The chain has TRBV4-1 and TRBJ1-1; 8 bases align to TRBD1. Germline CDR1 and CDR2: MGHRA and YSYEKL. This CDR3 has 13 amino acids. V lost 5 bases, J lost 4 bases, and 3 bases stayed unmatched. The DNA of the CDR3 is TGCGCCAGCAGCTATGGGACAGGCACTGAAGCTTTCTTT. Its translation: CASSYGTGTEAFF.

V usage is TRBV19 and J usage is TRBJ1-5; the D is unclear. This CDR3 region has 15 residues. Germline V CDR1 and CDR2: LNHDA, SQIVND (reference sequence). V was trimmed by 3 bases and J by 2 bases, leaving 11 bases between them. CDR3: CASSIVAVGNQPQHF. CDR3 in DNA: TGTGCCAGTAGTATCGTGGCAGTGGGCAATCAGCCCCAGCATTTT. Based on the CDR3 plus reference TRBV19 and TRBJ1-5, the full variable domain is DGGITQSPKYLFRKEGQNVTLSCEQNLNHDAMYWYRQDPGQGLRLIYYSQIVNDFQKGDIAEGYSVSREKKESFPLTVTSAQKNPTAFYLCASSIVAVGNQPQHFGDGTRLSIL.

The rearrangement uses TRBV7-9 and TRBJ2-3, with D possibly TRBD2 on 6 matching bases. Germline V gene data show CDR1 as SEHNR and CDR2 as FQNEAQ (reference sequence). Trimming stripped 5 bases from V and 0 bases from J, with 12 bases between. CDR3 length equals 15 residues. The CDR3 DNA reads TGTGCCAGCAGCACCGGACTAACTAGCACAGATACGCAGTATTTT. Residues: CASSTGLTSTDTQYF. Full variable domain (outside the CDR3, taken from reference TRBV7-9 and TRBJ2-3): DTGVSQNPRHKITKRGQNVTFRCDPISEHNRLYWYRQTLGQGPEFLTYFQNEAQLEKSRLLSDRFSAERPKGSFSTLEIQRTEQGDSAMYLCASSTGLTSTDTQYFGPGTRLTVL.

The CDR3 reads CASSGYRGSGNTIYF. DNA of the CDR3: TGTGCCAGCAGTGGATACAGGGGCTCTGGAAACACCATATATTTT. The chain combines TRBV25-1 with TRBJ1-3; 7 bases are shared with TRBD1. Losses at the gene ends were 4 bases for V and 0 bases for J; bases not matched to a gene: 3. Germline CDR1 MGHDK, CDR2 SYGVNS. The CDR3 extends over 15 amino acids.

The chain recombines TRBV6-5 with TRBJ1-5; 7 nucleotides line up with TRBD1. V lost 6 bases and J lost 6; bases outside the gene matches: 8. CDR3 length equals 14 residues. Germline V lookup: CDR1 MNHEY, CDR2 SVGAGI. DNA of the CDR3: TGTGCCAGCAGCACAGGGGCAAGGGGTCAGCCCCAGCATTTT. It yields the protein CASSTGARGQPQHF.

The V call is TRBV19, the J call TRBJ1-1, with no clear D. CDR1 and CDR2 (germline): LNHDA, SQIVND (reference sequence). Trimming took off 3 bases at V and 7 bases at J, with 12 bases between the two ends. CDR3 length equals 13 residues. The CDR3 loop is CASSIEIDFEAFF. For the CDR3, the DNA is TGTGCCAGTAGTATCGAAATAGACTTTGAAGCTTTCTTT. The whole variable domain, filled in from reference TRBV19 and TRBJ1-1, reads DGGITQSPKYLFRKEGQNVTLSCEQNLNHDAMYWYRQDPGQGLRLIYYSQIVNDFQKGDIAEGYSVSREKKESFPLTVTSAQKNPTAFYLCASSIEIDFEAFFGQGTRLTVV.

The rearrangement joins TRBV3-1 (or the pseudogene TRBV3-2) to TRBJ1-5, with 8 bases that match TRBD1. Germline V gene sequence: CDR1 LGHDT, CDR2 YNNKEL (reference sequence). V was pared by 5 bases and J by 5 bases, with 5 bases of the junction left unmatched. The CDR3 is 14 amino acids. CDR3 amino acids: CASSYGQGHQPQHF. CDR3 sequence (DNA): TGTGCCAGCAGCTACGGACAGGGTCATCAGCCCCAGCATTTT.

This chain links TRBV5-6 with TRBJ1-1; 7 bases map to TRBD1. V lost 0 bases to trimming and J lost 11 bases; unmatched junction nucleotides: 4. Germline CDR1 reads SGHDT; CDR2 reads YYEEEE. The CDR3 has 12 residues. The CDR3 sequence: CASSLGTGGAFF. For the CDR3, the DNA is TGTGCCAGCAGCTTGGGGACAGGTGGGGCTTTCTTT. The full variable domain, its missing parts supplied by reference TRBV5-6 and TRBJ1-1, is DAGVTQSPTHLIKTRGQQVTLRCSPKSGHDTVSWYQQALGQGPQFIFQYYEEEERQRGNFPDRFSGHQFPNYSSELNVNALLLGDSALYLCASSLGTGGAFFGQGTRLTVV.

The chain employs TRBV4-3 and TRBJ2-7; D call uncertain. CDR3 size: 13 residues. Trimming stripped 4 bases from V and 1 base from J, with 8 bases between. From germline, CDR1 is LGHNA and CDR2 YSLEER. CDR3 amino acids: CASSRGRSYEQYF. The CDR3 DNA reads as TGCGCCAGCAGCCGCGGCCGATCCTACGAGCAGTACTTC.

The chain employs TRBV5-6 and TRBJ2-7, with D possibly matching TRBD2 (6 bases). CDR3 length equals 14 residues. CDR1 SGHDT and CDR2 YYEEEE come from the germline V gene. V dropped 0 bases and J dropped 8 bases, with 15 bases sitting between them. CDR3 region: CASSLAGVLGKQYF. CDR3 in DNA: TGTGCCAGCAGCTTGGCGGGGGTTCTAGGGAAGCAGTACTTC.

The CDR3 DNA reads as TGTGCCAGCAGGCGACAGGGAGCGCGAGAGCAGTACTTC. Its protein product is CASRRQGAREQYF. This chain uses TRBV6-5 with TRBJ2-7; 7 bases are a match to TRBD1. Trimming removed 6 bases from V and 7 bases from J; junction bases left unmatched: 9. This CDR3 has 13 residues. Looked up from germline, CDR1 is MNHEY and CDR2 is SVGAGI.

The chain combines TRBV5-6 with TRBJ2-1; TRBD1 matches 8 bases. Germline V gives CDR1 SGHDT, CDR2 YYEEEE. This CDR3 spans 16 amino acids. V lost 2 bases, J lost 2 bases, and 6 bases stayed unmatched. The CDR3 DNA is TGTGCCAGCAGCTTTGACAGGGGACAGACCTACAATGAGCAGTTCTTC. This sequence encodes CASSFDRGQTYNEQFF.

This rearrangement joins TRBV19 to TRBJ1-6, with TRBD1 matching 9 bases. Looked up from germline, CDR1 is LNHDA and CDR2 is SQIVND (reference sequence). Trimming at V came to 6 bases and at J to 1 base, leaving 7 bases not matched to a gene. The CDR3 spans 17 residues. The CDR3 spells CASRDVQGASYNSPLHF. The DNA for the CDR3 is TGTGCCAGTAGGGATGTACAGGGGGCGTCCTATAATTCACCCCTCCACTTT.

The gene calls are TRBV11-2 and TRBJ2-1, with TRBD1 as a possible D gene (6 bases). Trimming shortened V by 6 bases and J by 6 bases, and 21 bases separated the two germline ends. CDR3 size: 16 residues. Germline CDR1 and CDR2: SGHAT and FQNNGV. DNA of the CDR3: TGTGCCAGCAGTTCCTCGGGACACCTAAGAGGCAATGAGCAGTTCTTC. Protein sequence: CASSSSGHLRGNEQFF.